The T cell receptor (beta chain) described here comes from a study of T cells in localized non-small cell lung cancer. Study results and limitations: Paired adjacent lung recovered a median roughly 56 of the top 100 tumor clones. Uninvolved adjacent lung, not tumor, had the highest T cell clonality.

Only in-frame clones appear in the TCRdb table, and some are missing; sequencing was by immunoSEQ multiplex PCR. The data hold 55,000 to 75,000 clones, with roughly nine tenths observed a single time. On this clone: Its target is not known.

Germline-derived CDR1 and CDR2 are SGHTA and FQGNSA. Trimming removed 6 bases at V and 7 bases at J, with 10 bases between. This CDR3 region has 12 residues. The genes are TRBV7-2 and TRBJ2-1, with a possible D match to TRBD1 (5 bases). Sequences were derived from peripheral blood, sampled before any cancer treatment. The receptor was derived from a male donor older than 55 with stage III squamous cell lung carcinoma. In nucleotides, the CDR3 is TGTGCCAGCAGAGAAAGGGGAAATGAGCAGTTCTTC. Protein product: CASRERGNEQFF.